This TCR beta chain was captured by sequencing in a study of shared clonotypes between healthy human individuals. CD8 cells classed as naive were CD45RO-negative and positively selected for CCR7, excluding terminally differentiated effector memory CD45RA+ cells. Adult donors, all healthy and HIV-negative, had no recent acute infections or vaccinations. Looked up from germline, CDR1 is SNHLY and CDR2 is FYNNEI. V gave up 6 bases and J gave up 4 bases; unmatched junction bases: 21. This CDR3 has 20 amino acids. Study processing details: Filtering of immunoSEQ junctional sequences could not match full-length read filtering. The data were produced by immunoSEQ multiplex PCR, yet TCRdb's version contains in-frame clones alone and is incomplete. Clone size and V and J calls were adopted from that table, with D and trimming inferred from the DNA. The sample has approximately 650,000 clones, roughly 95% seen once.

This TCR came from a woman in her twenties or thirties in good health. Sequencing input: naive CD8+ T cells sorted from blood. The chain carries TRBV2 and TRBJ2-1; 10 nucleotides match TRBD2. The CDR3 DNA follows: TGTGCCAGCAGGAGCCAGGGGGTGGCTAGCGGGAGAGTTGCGTACAATGAGCAGTTCTTC. Residues: CASRSQGVASGRVAYNEQFF.